The present T cell receptor (beta chain) was sequenced within a study of glioma-infiltrating T cells. The iRepertoire nested amplicon-rescue multiplex PCR amplified TCR alpha and beta CDR3s from RNA. TCRdb reprocessed the multiplex PCR reads with MiXCR, giving one entry per CDR3 protein. The data hold about 140,000 distinct CDR3 sequences, with about two fifths observed a single time. This clonotype occurred many times. Germline loops: CDR1 MNHNS, CDR2 SASEGT. The length of the CDR3 is 11 residues. V was shortened by 3 bases and J by 7 bases, with 6 bases between the two germline ends. The TCR originated in a human donor with low-grade glioma or glioblastoma, undergoing nonglioma brain surgery, or in good health (not recorded which). The rearrangement uses TRBV6-1 and TRBJ1-1; D uncertain. The specimen was glioma tissue, nonneoplastic brain tissue, or PBMCs (not recorded which). CDR3 coding DNA: TGTGCCAGCAGTGACCTGGGTGAAGCTTTCTTT. It specifies CASSDLGEAFF.